These 17 T cell receptor beta chains were all obtained from the same sample, sequenced in a study of cytomegalovirus exposure and HLA in healthy donors. PCR employed 60 Vbeta and 13 Jbeta primers. Clones were sequenced by immunoSEQ multiplex PCR, and TCRdb holds only the in-frame ones, with some missing. Of roughly 160,000 clones in the sample, 84% were seen once. The sequenced material came from PBMCs. The receptors shown here come from a boy aged 2 to 9 in good health and CMV-seronegative.

This rearrangement joins TRBV30 to TRBJ1-2; perhaps TRBD1 as D (6 bases). Trimming took 3 bases from V and 1 from J, leaving 15 bases between them. CDR1 and CDR2 from the germline V gene are GTSNPN and SVGIG (reference sequence). This CDR3 has 15 amino acids. The CDR3 sequence is CAWSRGDIRNYGYTF. The CDR3 DNA sequence: TGTGCCTGGAGCCGAGGGGACATCCGTAACTATGGCTACACCTTC.

This clone was detected a few times. This rearrangement joins TRBV10-1 to TRBJ1-1, with a possible D match to TRBD1 (6 bases). Germline V CDR1 and CDR2: WNHNN, SYGVQD (reference sequence). The V gene lost 5 bases and the J gene lost 3 bases, with 13 bases spanning the gap. The CDR3 covers 14 residues. The CDR3 DNA is TGCGCCAGCAGTTATTCCCCAGGGGACACTGAAGCTTTCTTT. Translation: CASSYSPGDTEAFF.

DNA for the CDR3: TGCGCCAGCAGCTTGGGGCAGGGAATCGACGAGCAGTACTTC. Translated, it gives CASSLGQGIDEQYF. The chain is built from TRBV5-1 and TRBJ2-7; TRBD1 is a possible D gene (5 bases). The germline V gene encodes CDR1 SGHRS and CDR2 YFSETQ. There are 14 residues in the CDR3. The ends were cut back, 0 bases at V and 5 bases at J, with 12 bases in the middle.

This chain links TRBV6-1 with TRBJ2-3; D uncertain. Germline V gene sequence: CDR1 MNHNS, CDR2 SASEGT. This CDR3 comprises 15 residues. Trimming cost V 1 base and J 0 bases, with 8 bases left between them. CDR3 region: CASSEGAYSTDTQYF. DNA for the CDR3: TGTGCCAGCAGTGAAGGGGCGTATAGCACAGATACGCAGTATTTT.

The J gene is TRBJ2-1, the V gene TRBV28; D gene ambiguous. Trimming removed 2 bases from V and 9 bases from J, with 8 bases in between. Germline CDR1 reads MDHEN; CDR2 reads SYDVKM. This CDR3 contains 12 residues. CDR3 in DNA: TGTGCCAGCAGTTTAGCCCCGGTTGAGCAGTTCTTC. It encodes CASSLAPVEQFF. The variable domain in full, with the rest retrieved from reference TRBV28 and TRBJ2-1, is DVKVTQSSRYLVKRTGEKVFLECVQDMDHENMFWYRQDPGLGLRLIYFSYDVKMKEKGDIPEGYSVSREKKERFSLILESASTNQTSMYLCASSLAPVEQFFGPGTRLTVL.

The chain recombines TRBV5-1 with TRBJ2-7, with no clear D. The CDR3 has 16 residues. Deletions cut 0 bases from V and 5 bases from J, with 18 bases between. From germline, CDR1 is SGHRS and CDR2 YFSETQ. CDR3 sequence (DNA): TGCGCCAGCAGCTTGGCCGATCTCTCTCTAGGAAACGAGCAGTACTTC. The encoded protein is CASSLADLSLGNEQYF. Combining the CDR3 with reference TRBV5-1 and TRBJ2-7 gives the whole variable domain KAGVTQTPRYLIKTRGQQVTLSCSPISGHRSVSWYQQTPGQGLQFLFEYFSETQRNKGNFPGRFSGRQFSNSRSEMNVSTLELGDSALYLCASSLADLSLGNEQYFGPGTRLTVT.

The chain employs TRBV4-2 and TRBJ2-1, with 12 nucleotides matching TRBD2. The CDR3 loop spans 18 amino acids. Looked up from germline, CDR1 is LGHNA and CDR2 is YNFKEQ. With 0 bases clipped from V and 7 bases from J, the junction kept 10 bases outside the gene matches. The CDR3 nucleotides read TGTGCCAGCAGCCAAGAGGCTAGCGGGAGGGCCTCCTTGAATGAGCAGTTCTTC. Residues: CASSQEASGRASLNEQFF.

The rearrangement links TRBV4-2 to TRBJ2-7; 7 positions match TRBD2. Germline V gene sequence: CDR1 LGHNA, CDR2 YNFKEQ. V dropped 5 bases and J dropped 4; count of bases not matched to a gene: 8. The CDR3 length is 14 residues. The chain's CDR3 is CASSSSGNFYEQYF. CDR3 DNA sequence: TGTGCCAGCAGCTCTAGCGGAAATTTTTACGAGCAGTACTTC.

The genes are TRBV7-2 and TRBJ2-7, with 14 bases matching TRBD2. This CDR3 contains 15 residues. V shed 5 bases and J 4 bases; nucleotides not matched to a gene: 4. In germline, CDR1 is SGHTA, CDR2 FQGNSA. The CDR3 loop reads CASSLTSGRAYEQYF. The CDR3 DNA follows: TGTGCCAGCAGCCTGACTAGCGGGAGGGCATACGAGCAGTACTTC.

The chain carries TRBV20-1 and TRBJ1-1; D is ambiguous. The CDR3 is 10 residues long. The germline gives CDR1 DFQATT, CDR2 SNEGSKA (reference sequence). V lost 4 bases, J lost 3 bases, and 3 bases lay in between. The CDR3 coding sequence is TGCAGTGCTATCGACACTGAAGCTTTCTTT. It yields the protein CSAIDTEAFF.

For the CDR3, the DNA is TGTGCCAGCAGTGGAACAGGGGCATGGGTGGGAGACAACACCATATATTTT. It yields the protein CASSGTGAWVGDNTIYF. The chain carries TRBV2 and TRBJ1-3, with 7 bases lining up with TRBD1. Germline V gene lookup returns CDR1 SNHLY and CDR2 FYNNEI. This CDR3 contains 17 residues. V lost 4 bases, J lost 7 bases, and 16 bases stayed unmatched.

The V and J genes are TRBV19 and TRBJ2-1, with D possibly TRBD2 on 7 matching bases. Deletions cut 5 bases from V and 2 bases from J, with 22 bases between. The CDR3 totals 18 residues. Germline assignment: CDR1 LNHDA and CDR2 SQIVND (reference sequence). The CDR3: CASSFLTGSGTTYNEQFF. In DNA, the CDR3 is TGTGCCAGTAGTTTCCTCACAGGGTCCGGGACTACCTACAATGAGCAGTTCTTC.

The chain carries TRBV4-1 and TRBJ2-5, with D perhaps TRBD2 (6 bases). The J call is doubtful: the DNA matches TRBJ2-7 better. The length of the CDR3 is 16 residues. Germline-derived CDR1 and CDR2 are MGHRA and YSYEKL. CDR3 in amino acids: CASSQDSLAVSYEQYF. CDR3 DNA: TGCGCCAGCAGCCAAGATTCCTTAGCGGTCTCCTACGAGCAGTACTTC.

The chain is built from TRBV29-1 and TRBJ1-3, with 8 bases fitting TRBD1. The CDR3 loop spans 14 amino acids. Germline V gene lookup returns CDR1 SQVTM and CDR2 ANQGSEA. V lost 6 bases and J lost 3; bases outside the gene matches: 7. The CDR3 here is CSVDRGGGGNTIYF. The CDR3 nucleotides are TGCAGCGTCGACAGGGGAGGTGGTGGAAACACCATATATTTT.

The J gene is TRBJ2-3, the V gene TRBV30; D remains unclear. This CDR3 contains 12 residues. V lost 5 bases and J lost 3, with 9 bases in between. Germline CDR1 is GTSNPN and CDR2 is SVGIG (reference sequence). DNA for the CDR3: TGTGCCTGGGATCCCGGGACAGATACGCAGTATTTT. Amino acid sequence: CAWDPGTDTQYF.

The chain joins TRBV10-3 to TRBJ2-2, with D tentatively TRBD2 (6 bases). The CDR3 has 16 amino acids. Germline CDR1 is ENHRY and CDR2 is SYGVKD. V was trimmed by 4 bases and J by 0 bases, leaving 12 bases between them. In nucleotides, the CDR3 is TGTGCCATCAGTGTTTCGGCGGGACCGAACACCGGGGAGCTGTTTTTT. Its translation is CAISVSAGPNTGELFF.

The chain combines TRBV20-1 with TRBJ1-1; TRBD1 aligns across 8 bases. CDR1 DFQATT and CDR2 SNEGSKA come from the germline V gene (reference sequence). This CDR3 contains 10 residues. Unmatched junction bases numbered 6, after V lost 6 bases and J lost 12 bases. The CDR3 protein is CSAEDRETFF. The CDR3 coding sequence is TGCAGTGCGGAGGACAGGGAGACTTTCTTT.